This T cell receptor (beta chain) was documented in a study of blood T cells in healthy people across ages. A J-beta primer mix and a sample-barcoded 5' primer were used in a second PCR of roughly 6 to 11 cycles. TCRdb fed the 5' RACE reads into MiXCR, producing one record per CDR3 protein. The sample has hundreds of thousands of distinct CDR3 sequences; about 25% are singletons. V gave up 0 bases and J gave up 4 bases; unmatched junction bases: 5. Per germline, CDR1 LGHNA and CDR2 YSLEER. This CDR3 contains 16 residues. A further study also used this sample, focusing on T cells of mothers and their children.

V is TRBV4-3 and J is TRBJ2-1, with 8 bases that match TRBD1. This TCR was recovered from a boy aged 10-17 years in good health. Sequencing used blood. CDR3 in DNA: TGCGCCAGCAGCCAAGATTACAGGGGGAAGTACAATGAGCAGTTCTTC. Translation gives CASSQDYRGKYNEQFF.